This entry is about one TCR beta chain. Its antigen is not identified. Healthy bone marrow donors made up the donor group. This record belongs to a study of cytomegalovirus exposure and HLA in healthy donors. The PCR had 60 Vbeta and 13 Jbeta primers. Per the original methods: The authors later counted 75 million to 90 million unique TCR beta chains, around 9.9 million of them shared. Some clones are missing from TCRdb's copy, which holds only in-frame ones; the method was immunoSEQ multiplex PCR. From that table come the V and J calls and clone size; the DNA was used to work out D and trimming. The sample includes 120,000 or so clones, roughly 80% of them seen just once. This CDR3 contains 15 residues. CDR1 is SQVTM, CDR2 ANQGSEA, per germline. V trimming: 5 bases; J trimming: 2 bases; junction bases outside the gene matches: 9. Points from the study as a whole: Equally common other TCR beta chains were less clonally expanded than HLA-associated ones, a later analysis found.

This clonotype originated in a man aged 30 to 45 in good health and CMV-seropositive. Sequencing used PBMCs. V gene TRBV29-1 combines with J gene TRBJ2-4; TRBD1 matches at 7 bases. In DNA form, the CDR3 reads TGCAGCGTTCGGGTAGGGGGCGGTACCAAAAACATTCAGTACTTC. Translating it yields CSVRVGGGTKNIQYF.